This T cell receptor (beta chain) stems from a study of control samples from healthy donors and cancer patients. TCRdb keeps only in-frame clones here, not all; method: immunoSEQ multiplex PCR. The sample lists 35,000 to 45,000 clones, approximately 82% occurring once. Germline CDR1 reads SGDLS; CDR2 reads YYNGEE. The trim removed 4 bases at V and 13 bases at J, leaving 14 bases unmatched. The CDR3 sequence is 14 residues long. The chain uses TRBV9 and TRBJ2-1; TRBD1 matches 7 bases. Sequenced material: blood. This clonotype was obtained from a man aged 55-75 years in good health. The DNA of the CDR3 is TGTGCCAGCAGCCCCGTTGTAGGCCAGGGGGTCCAGTTCTTC. Translation gives CASSPVVGQGVQFF.